These T cell receptor beta chains were read from a single sample in a study of post-analysis software for immune sequencing data. TCRdb passed the PCR reads through MiXCR, listing each CDR3 protein once. The table has about 540,000 distinct CDR3 sequences, around 34% seen once; the top ten hold 6%. The sequenced sample consisted of blood. Every receptor here comes from a girl under 18 with multiple sclerosis. Both conserved end residues are part of each CDR3. A D gene is named only where the DNA matches it firmly. Size values are once, few and many counts, or a class for expanded clones, and some rows have none.

V gene	J gene	clone size	D gene	CDR3 DNA	CDR3 protein
TRBV6-6	TRBJ2-5	many	NA	TGTGCCAGCAAAGGGAGCGGGGAGACCCAGTACTTC	CASKGSGETQYF
TRBV6-5	TRBJ1-2	NA	NA	TGTGCCAGCAGTTCTTCCGGAGGTTGGGAGTATGGCTACACCTTC	CASSSSGGWEYGYTF
TRBV18	TRBJ2-6	few	NA	TGTGCCAGCTCAACCATACGTGCCAGCACCTCTGGGGCCAACGTCCTGACTTTC	CASSTIRASTSGANVLTF
TRBV20-1	TRBJ1-4	NA	TRBD1	TGCAGTGCCGGACAGGGGGCTTTCGGTGAAAAACGGTTTTTT	CSAGQGAFGEKRFF
TRBV25-1	TRBJ2-3	few	TRBD2	TGTGCCAGCATGGCCCAGGGAGGGAACACGCAGTATTTT	CASMAQGGNTQYF
TRBV7-6	TRBJ2-5	NA	NA	TGTGCCAGCAGCCCGAACCGGGTAGAGACCCAGTACTTC	CASSPNRVETQYF
TRBV7-8	TRBJ2-7	few	TRBD2	TGTGCCAGCAGCTTAGATGCGGGTTGGGGAGGGGACTCCTACGAGCAGTACTTC	CASSLDAGWGGDSYEQYF
TRBV2	TRBJ2-5	NA	NA	TGTGCCAGCAGTGTAGGGACACCTGGGGAGACCCAGTACTTC	CASSVGTPGETQYF
TRBV6-6	TRBJ1-2	few	NA	TGTGCCAGCAGTCCGCGGGGCAGGACTGGCTACACCTTC	CASSPRGRTGYTF
TRBV5-1	TRBJ2-6	few	NA	TGCGCCAGCAGCACCTCCGACAGAATGGGCTCTGGGGCCAACGTCCTGACTTTC	CASSTSDRMGSGANVLTF
TRBV20-1	TRBJ1-2	NA	NA	TGCAGTGCGCACCACGGGGAGCCAAGCCTATCTGGCTACACCTTC	CSAHHGEPSLSGYTF
TRBV6-6	TRBJ2-1	many	NA	TGTGCCAGCAGTTACGTGAGCGAACCCTACAATGAGCAGTTCTTC	CASSYVSEPYNEQFF
TRBV7-2	TRBJ2-4	NA	NA	TGTGCCAGCAGCCCATTAGGGGCCTTAGCCAAAAACATTCAGTACTTC	CASSPLGALAKNIQYF
TRBV6-1	TRBJ2-7	few	TRBD2	TGTGCCAGCACCTCACTAGCGGGCTACGAGCAGTACTTC	CASTSLAGYEQYF
TRBV5-1	TRBJ2-7	NA	NA	TGCGCCAGCGTACCGGGTCCCGGGCGGTACGAGCAGTACTTC	CASVPGPGRYEQYF
TRBV6-1	TRBJ2-1	NA	TRBD1	TGTGCCAGCAGTGAAATAGACAGGGGTGAGCAGTTCTTC	CASSEIDRGEQFF
TRBV29-1	TRBJ1-2	few	TRBD1	TGCAGCGTTGGACAGGGGACTGGGTATGGCTACACCTTC	CSVGQGTGYGYTF
TRBV11-2	TRBJ1-1	NA	TRBD1	TGTGCCAGCAGCTCGCGCATTGCAGGAGGGGGCATCGGTGAAGCTTTCTTT	CASSSRIAGGGIGEAFF
TRBV27	TRBJ2-1	few	NA	TGTGCCAGCACCGATACACTTTACAATGAGCAGTTCTTC	CASTDTLYNEQFF
TRBV19	TRBJ2-1	NA	NA	TGTGCTACCAATGAGCAGTTCTTC	CATNEQFF